This T cell receptor (beta chain) was documented in a study of identical twins. Study observations and caveats: Cord blood's abundant beta clonotypes had fewer insertions, unlike memory repertoires. Recombination models fit unrelated individuals' TCR alpha sharing but underestimated twins'.

Addition of a universal primer site occurred through template switching, and cDNA carried unique molecular identifiers. From the 5' RACE reads, TCRdb called clonotypes with MiXCR, one entry per CDR3 protein. The table has about 920,000 distinct CDR3 sequences, about 12% seen once. Each donor (without exception) was a healthy Caucasian. This clonotype was seen a few times. Its matching antigen is unknown. Germline loops: CDR1 SSHAT, CDR2 FNYEAQ (reference sequence). Trimming cost V 3 bases and J 5 bases, with 10 bases left between them. CDR3 size: 13 residues. These same data were also listed under a study on yellow fever vaccine responses in identical twins.

Sequenced material: PBMCs. V usage is TRBV7-7 and J usage is TRBJ1-1; D is unresolved. The receptor was derived from a woman younger than 35 in good health. The CDR3 sequence is CASSFEDGTEAFF. The DNA for the CDR3 is TGTGCCAGCAGCTTTGAGGACGGAACTGAAGCTTTCTTT.